These 31 T cell receptor beta chains originate from one sample sequenced in a study of spatial heterogeneity in lung cancer (dated by TCRdb to between 2019 and 2020). The library was made by 5' RACE. These reads were obtained on a NextSeq 500. TCRdb reran the public reads through fastp at Q25 and MiXCR, keeping productive beta chains. For every CDR3 protein sequence, its rows merge into one entry that carries the most common genes and DNA. The sample table records 95,000 or so distinct CDR3 sequences; around 9% of these occur just once. The ten largest clones take up about 7% of the sample. This sample's time point label indicates: sample taken at primary tumor resection. For TCR sequencing, whole RNA was extracted from tumor and nontumor lung tissue, or from cryopreserved PBMC samples, and no cell sorting was done. This specimen consisted of PBMCs, obtained at surgery. The receptors were sampled from a male donor with early-stage non-small cell lung cancer.

This clonotype showed up just a few times. The V and J genes are TRBV19 and TRBJ1-5; 7 bases agree with TRBD1. Germline V gene data show CDR1 as LNHDA and CDR2 as SQIVND (reference sequence). The CDR3 runs 14 residues. V was pared by 5 bases and J by 6 bases, with 7 bases of the junction left unmatched. The CDR3 region has the DNA TGTGCCAGTAGTGTCAGACAGGGATCTCAGCCCCAGCATTTT. Amino acids: CASSVRQGSQPQHF.

The chain links TRBV2 to TRBJ2-5; D unclear. This CDR3 spans 12 amino acids. Trimming removed 5 bases from V and 5 bases from J, with 9 bases in between. The germline gives CDR1 SNHLY, CDR2 FYNNEI. The CDR3 protein is CASSYNRETQYF. The DNA of the CDR3 is TGTGCCAGCAGTTACAATAGGGAGACCCAGTACTTC.

The chain has TRBV7-2 and TRBJ2-4; D may be TRBD1 or TRBD2 (5 bases each). Trimming cost V 8 bases and J 0 bases, with 11 bases left between them. CDR1 is SGHTA and CDR2 is FQGNSA in the germline V gene. This CDR3 contains 14 residues. The CDR3 is CASGRELAKNIQYF. Here the CDR3 DNA reads TGTGCCAGCGGCAGGGAGTTAGCCAAAAACATTCAGTACTTC.

The chain links TRBV5-5 to TRBJ1-5; no firm D call. Trimming left V 0 bases short and J 5 bases short, with 9 bases between. CDR1 SGHKS and CDR2 YYEKEE come from the germline V gene (reference sequence). The CDR3 is 14 amino acids. CDR3 DNA sequence: TGTGCCAGCAGCTTGGCACAGAGTTATCAGCCCCAGCATTTT. Its translation: CASSLAQSYQPQHF.

CDR3 DNA sequence: TGTGCCAGCACGACAGCTATGAACACTGAAGCTTTCTTT. Translated, it gives CASTTAMNTEAFF. The chain joins TRBV5-4 to TRBJ1-1, with D possibly being TRBD1 (5 bases). The germline CDR1 and CDR2 sequences are SGHNT and YYREEE (reference sequence). CDR3 size: 13 residues. V lost 6 bases and J 0 bases, leaving 9 bases between the germline ends.

The V and J genes are TRBV7-6 and TRBJ2-1, with a possible D match to TRBD2 (6 bases). CDR3 length equals 15 residues. Looked up from germline, CDR1 is SGHVS and CDR2 is FNYEAQ. V lost 1 base and J lost 6, with 13 bases in between. The CDR3 sequence: CASSLESGVSNEQFF. The CDR3 DNA reads as TGTGCCAGCAGCTTAGAGTCGGGAGTTAGCAATGAGCAGTTCTTC.

At least ten counts were recorded for this clonotype. The chain is built from TRBV5-1 and TRBJ2-3; D may be TRBD2 (6 bases). Germline-derived CDR1 and CDR2 are SGHRS and YFSETQ. The germline V and J ends were trimmed by 3 bases and 4 bases, with 18 bases remaining between them. The length of the CDR3 is 16 residues. As DNA, the CDR3 is TGCGCCAGCAGCTCCTCGACTAGTGCGGCGTCAGATACGCAGTATTTT. This sequence encodes CASSSSTSAASDTQYF.

The count of this clonotype is one. The genes are TRBV25-1 and TRBJ2-7; 8 nucleotides align to TRBD1. J was trimmed by 3 bases and V by 1 base; bases with no gene match: 5. The CDR3 loop spans 15 amino acids. Germline V lookup: CDR1 MGHDK, CDR2 SYGVNS. CDR3 sequence (DNA): TGTGCCAGCAGTGAATCCAGGACAGGGATCTACGAGCAGTACTTC. It encodes CASSESRTGIYEQYF.

This clonotype was observed at least ten times. V and J are TRBV6-2 or TRBV6-3 and TRBJ2-3, with 11 positions matching TRBD2. The CDR3 is made up of 18 amino acids. Germline V CDR1 and CDR2: MNHEY, SVGEGT. V was clipped by 2 bases and J by 4 bases; unmatched bases: 11. CDR3 nucleotide sequence: TGTGCCAGCAGTTACCCTCTGTCCGGGACTAGCGGCTCAGATACGCAGTATTTT. Its translation is CASSYPLSGTSGSDTQYF.

The V call is TRBV5-1, the J call TRBJ1-5; D unresolved. Germline assignment: CDR1 SGHRS and CDR2 YFSETQ. V was shortened by 0 bases and J by 0 bases, with 7 bases between the two germline ends. This CDR3 is 15 amino acids long. The CDR3 protein is CASSLDSYSNQPQHF. Written as DNA, the CDR3 is TGCGCCAGCAGCTTGGACAGCTATAGCAATCAGCCCCAGCATTTT. The full variable domain, its missing parts supplied by reference TRBV5-1 and TRBJ1-5, is KAGVTQTPRYLIKTRGQQVTLSCSPISGHRSVSWYQQTPGQGLQFLFEYFSETQRNKGNFPGRFSGRQFSNSRSEMNVSTLELGDSALYLCASSLDSYSNQPQHFGDGTRLSIL.

The chain joins TRBV6-5 to TRBJ2-3, with 8 bases identical to TRBD2. V was pared by 8 bases and J by 4 bases, with 5 bases of the junction left unmatched. This CDR3 has 13 residues. CDR1 is MNHEY and CDR2 is SVGAGI in the germline V gene. This CDR3 reads CASWRGLADTQYF. The CDR3, as DNA: TGTGCCAGCTGGCGGGGACTAGCAGATACGCAGTATTTT.

In its sample, this clonotype was seen many times. The chain recombines TRBV27 with TRBJ2-7; 7 nucleotides match TRBD1. Unmatched junction bases numbered 9, after V lost 4 bases and J lost 6 bases. Germline assignment: CDR1 MNHEY and CDR2 SMNVEV (reference sequence). The CDR3 contains 14 residues. The CDR3 region is CASSSTGVRGEQYF. CDR3 DNA sequence: TGTGCCAGCAGTTCCACAGGGGTCCGGGGCGAGCAGTACTTC.

The CDR3 sequence is CASSQDPSAGYTF. CDR3 coding DNA: TGTGCCAGCAGCCAAGATCCGTCCGCCGGCTACACCTTC. The chain uses TRBV4-2 and TRBJ1-2, with D hard to call. The CDR3 runs to 13 residues. CDR1 and CDR2 (germline): LGHNA, YNFKEQ. The germline V and J ends were trimmed by 0 bases and 8 bases, with 10 bases remaining between them.

This clonotype was seen only a few times. The chain is built from TRBV2 and TRBJ2-2, with D unresolved. The V gene's germline CDR1 is SNHLY and CDR2 FYNNEI. The CDR3 has 14 amino acids. V lost 4 bases and J 4 bases, leaving 10 bases between the germline ends. CDR3 in amino acids: CASSAQAGTGELFF. The CDR3 nucleotides read TGTGCCAGCAGTGCCCAGGCAGGCACCGGGGAGCTGTTTTTT.

Only a few counts were recorded for this clonotype. The chain joins TRBV7-2 to TRBJ2-1, with 8 bases matching TRBD2. V shed 5 bases, J shed 9 bases, and the junction held 6 bases outside the gene matches. CDR3 length equals 13 residues. The germline CDR1 and CDR2 sequences are SGHTA and FQGNSA. The CDR3 reads CASSLQRGSEQFF. DNA for the CDR3: TGTGCCAGCAGCCTGCAGCGGGGGAGTGAGCAGTTCTTC. Full variable domain (missing parts from reference TRBV7-2 and TRBJ2-1): GAGVSQSPSNKVTEKGKDVELRCDPISGHTALYWYRQSLGQGLEFLIYFQGNSAPDKSGLPSDRFSAERTGGSVSTLTIQRTQQEDSAVYLCASSLQRGSEQFFGPGTRLTVL.

This clonotype showed up many times. The chain is built from TRBV6-1 and TRBJ2-1; TRBD1 might be the D (5 bases). V shed 1 base and J shed 6 bases, with 10 bases lying between them. The V gene's germline CDR1 is MNHNS and CDR2 SASEGT. The CDR3 spans 14 residues. The CDR3 protein is CASSEGQLGNEQFF. CDR3 nucleotide sequence: TGTGCCAGCAGTGAAGGACAGTTAGGCAATGAGCAGTTCTTC.

The chain joins TRBV7-9 to TRBJ2-3, with 11 bases fitting TRBD2. The CDR3 sequence is 14 residues long. The germline V gene encodes CDR1 SEHNR and CDR2 FQNEAQ (reference sequence). The V and J ends lost 11 bases and 3 bases, in that order; junction bases with no gene match: 7. The CDR3 DNA sequence: TGTGCCGACGGACTAGCGGGCAGGACAGATACGCAGTATTTT. It encodes CADGLAGRTDTQYF.

In this sample, this clonotype turned up a few times. V is TRBV29-1 and J is TRBJ2-5; 7 bases match TRBD1. The CDR3 spans 12 residues. The trim removed 7 bases at V and 0 bases at J, leaving 2 bases unmatched. Germline V gene sequence: CDR1 SQVTM, CDR2 ANQGSEA. In DNA form, the CDR3 reads TGCAGCGCCCAGGGGGACCAAGAGACCCAGTACTTC. This encodes CSAQGDQETQYF. Drawing the rest from reference TRBV29-1 and TRBJ2-5, the complete variable domain is SAVISQKPSRDICQRGTSLTIQCQVDSQVTMMFWYRQQPGQSLTLIATANQGSEATYESGFVIDKFPISRPNLTFSTLTVSNMSPEDSSIYLCSAQGDQETQYFGPGTRLLVL.

This clonotype occurred many times. The chain uses TRBV28 and TRBJ1-2; D is unclear. CDR1 and CDR2 from the germline V gene are MDHEN and SYDVKM. V dropped 8 bases and J dropped 8 bases, with 18 bases sitting between them. This CDR3 is 13 amino acids long. The CDR3 DNA is TGTGCCAGCGGAGGGAATTTAGAGTGGGGCTACACCTTC. Its translation is CASGGNLEWGYTF.

The chain uses TRBV29-1 and TRBJ2-3; 9 bases fit TRBD2. The CDR3 totals 16 residues. Germline trimming cut 3 bases from V and 4 bases from J; bases unmatched to any gene: 11. In germline, CDR1 is SQVTM, CDR2 ANQGSEA. As DNA, the CDR3 is TGCAGCGTTGAGGTGGGAACTAGCGGGTTCGCAGATACGCAGTATTTT. This sequence encodes CSVEVGTSGFADTQYF.

This clonotype showed up just a few times. The chain joins TRBV7-2 to TRBJ1-4; a possible D gene is TRBD1 (6 bases). Trimming cost V 5 bases and J 8 bases, with 15 bases left between them. This CDR3 has 14 amino acids. The germline V gene encodes CDR1 SGHTA and CDR2 FQGNSA. The CDR3: CASSPGHRQEKLFF. The CDR3 DNA reads as TGTGCCAGCAGCCCGGGACACCGGCAGGAAAAACTGTTTTTT.

This clonotype was counted many times. The chain is built from TRBV20-1 and TRBJ2-7; TRBD1 matches at 8 bases. Germline loops: CDR1 DFQATT, CDR2 SNEGSKA (reference sequence). The CDR3 runs to 18 residues. V was pared by 0 bases and J by 4 bases, with 17 bases of the junction left unmatched. CDR3 in DNA: TGCAGTGCTAGAGATGTTACCGTTGGCGGGCAGGGGGCTTACGAGCAGTACTTC. The encoded protein is CSARDVTVGGQGAYEQYF.

The V and J genes are TRBV19 and TRBJ2-7, with 9 bases lining up with TRBD1. V was pared by 5 bases and J by 1 base, with 6 bases of the junction left unmatched. Looked up from germline, CDR1 is LNHDA and CDR2 is SQIVND (reference sequence). The CDR3 sequence is 15 residues long. Here the CDR3 reads CASSFRTGESYEQYF. The CDR3 DNA sequence: TGTGCCAGTAGTTTCCGGACAGGGGAATCCTACGAGCAGTACTTC.

This clonotype came up many times. This sequence joins TRBV5-1 and TRBJ1-1; no clear D gene. The CDR3 runs 17 residues. V shed 3 bases and J shed 2 bases, with 20 bases lying between them. From germline, CDR1 is SGHRS and CDR2 YFSETQ. The CDR3 sequence is CASSSRPPGEANTEAFF. CDR3 nucleotides: TGCGCCAGCAGCTCCCGGCCCCCCGGGGAGGCCAACACTGAAGCTTTCTTT.

This clonotype appeared many times. The chain recombines TRBV5-1 with TRBJ2-7; D remains unclear. This CDR3 comprises 13 residues. The V gene's germline CDR1 is SGHRS and CDR2 YFSETQ. V was pared by 2 bases and J by 4 bases, with 10 bases between. CDR3 nucleotides: TGCGCCAGCAGCTTCGACCTTCAATACGAGCAGTACTTC. Encoded protein: CASSFDLQYEQYF.

The chain employs TRBV10-3 and TRBJ2-3; TRBD2 matches at 7 bases. Unmatched junction bases numbered 7, after V lost 5 bases and J lost 5 bases. Germline values: CDR1 ENHRY, CDR2 SYGVKD. The CDR3 covers 14 residues. The CDR3 reads CAISRLAARDTQYF. The CDR3 DNA reads as TGTGCCATCAGTAGGCTAGCGGCGCGAGATACGCAGTATTTT.

This clonotype was counted between two and nine times. The gene calls are TRBV20-1 and TRBJ2-3; 11 bases match TRBD2. Germline CDR1 is DFQATT and CDR2 is SNEGSKA (reference sequence). J gave up 10 bases and V 5 bases, and 14 bases lay outside the gene matches. The CDR3 is made up of 15 amino acids. As DNA, the CDR3 is TGCAGTGCTTCCTCCGGGACTAGCGGTACTGCAGCGCAGTATTTT. The encoded protein is CSASSGTSGTAAQYF.

This chain links TRBV4-3 with TRBJ2-2; TRBD2 aligns across 9 bases. The V and J ends lost 4 bases and 5 bases, in that order; junction bases with no gene match: 11. This CDR3 is 17 amino acids long. Germline V gene lookup returns CDR1 LGHNA and CDR2 YSLEER. The CDR3, as DNA: TGCGCCAGCAGCCTCGAACTGGGTAGCGGGGGTACCGGGGAGCTGTTTTTT. Translating it yields CASSLELGSGGTGELFF.

The gene calls are TRBV10-3 and TRBJ1-5; the D is unclear. The CDR3 runs 14 residues. The germline V and J ends were trimmed by 0 bases and 8 bases, with 11 bases remaining between them. Germline V gene data show CDR1 as ENHRY and CDR2 as SYGVKD. CDR3 DNA: TGTGCCATCAGTGAGTCGAGGTCAGAGGAGCCCCAGCATTTT. Translated: CAISESRSEEPQHF.

The table lists this clonotype with many counts. The rearrangement links TRBV11-2 to TRBJ2-1, with 7 bases identical to TRBD2. The CDR3 totals 17 residues. CDR1 SGHAT and CDR2 FQNNGV come from the germline V gene. Losses at the gene ends were 2 bases for V and 6 bases for J; bases not matched to a gene: 13. CDR3 loop: CASSLIKSSGTINEQFF. DNA of the CDR3: TGTGCCAGCAGCTTAATCAAGTCAAGCGGGACGATCAATGAGCAGTTCTTC.

The genes are TRBV24-1 and TRBJ2-5; maybe TRBD1 (5 bases). The CDR3 runs 14 residues. Germline assignment: CDR1 KGHDR and CDR2 SFDVKD. V was trimmed by 3 bases and J by 1 base, leaving 8 bases between them. CDR3 residues: CATSDPDSQETQYF. CDR3 DNA sequence: TGTGCCACCAGTGATCCCGACAGCCAAGAGACCCAGTACTTC.